Listed below are T cell receptor beta chains from one sample, sequenced in a study of PD-1 blockade in classical Hodgkin lymphoma. Sequenced by immunoSEQ multiplex PCR; TCRdb stores in-frame clones only, minus some. The sample comprises 15,000 to 20,000 clones, around 90% of which are singletons, and 3.9% rests with the top ten. Sequenced: peripheral blood mononuclear cells (PBMCs). Receptor source: a human donor with classical Hodgkin lymphoma. Each CDR3 is given with its conserved first and last residue.

J gene: TRBJ2-1; V gene: TRBV28; CDR3 protein: CASSTEEQFF
J gene: TRBJ2-7; V gene: TRBV5-4; CDR3 protein: CASSRDASGYEQYF
J gene: TRBJ2-7; V gene: TRBV5-1; CDR3 protein: CASSRMTGFGYEQYF
J gene: TRBJ2-7; V gene: TRBV29-1; CDR3 protein: CSVSGDGTYEQYF
J gene: TRBJ2-5; V gene: TRBV7-9; CDR3 protein: CASSLMAAQETQYF
J gene: TRBJ2-1; V gene: TRBV9; CDR3 protein: CASSRGVYNEQFF
J gene: TRBJ2-2; V gene: TRBV21-1; CDR3 protein: CARGPTGVGTGELFF
J gene: TRBJ2-7; V gene: TRBV6-5; CDR3 protein: CASSYGQGVREQYF
J gene: TRBJ2-3; V gene: TRBV5-4; CDR3 protein: CASSTTAQLTQYF
J gene: TRBJ1-5; V gene: TRBV6-6; CDR3 protein: CASSPGTGVNQPQHF
J gene: TRBJ1-1; V gene: TRBV19; CDR3 protein: CASSTAGRIIMNTEAFF
J gene: TRBJ2-2; V gene: TRBV28; CDR3 protein: CASSLERGRNTGELFF
J gene: TRBJ2-3; V gene: TRBV11-1; CDR3 protein: CASSPLYNTDTQYF
J gene: TRBJ1-5; V gene: TRBV2; CDR3 protein: CASSGQGADQPQHF
J gene: TRBJ1-3; V gene: TRBV19; CDR3 protein: CASSIMWGSGNTIYF
J gene: TRBJ1-4; V gene: TRBV7-2; CDR3 protein: CASSAIGTGSEKLFF
J gene: TRBJ2-1; V gene: TRBV5-1; CDR3 protein: CASSLPSDEQFF
J gene: TRBJ2-5; V gene: TRBV4-2; CDR3 protein: CASSPGSAGPRETQYF
J gene: TRBJ2-1; V gene: TRBV7-9; CDR3 protein: CASSPGLAGYNEQFF
J gene: TRBJ1-3; V gene: TRBV6-1; CDR3 protein: CASSEGLGRTGNTIYF
J gene: TRBJ2-1; V gene: TRBV4-3; CDR3 protein: CASSLSWSGSNEQFF
J gene: TRBJ1-1; V gene: TRBV7-2; CDR3 protein: CASSLEGGDREAFF
J gene: TRBJ2-6; V gene: TRBV5-1; CDR3 protein: CASSLSLSGANVLTF
J gene: TRBJ2-1; V gene: TRBV28; CDR3 protein: CASSLTSGSYEQFF
J gene: TRBJ1-5; V gene: TRBV5-1; CDR3 protein: CASSYGGNQPQHF
J gene: TRBJ2-2; V gene: TRBV4-3; CDR3 protein: CASSQDLQGHTGELFF
J gene: TRBJ2-1; V gene: TRBV7-2; CDR3 protein: CASRKTGGVSYNEQFF
J gene: TRBJ1-2; V gene: TRBV6-5; CDR3 protein: CASSYSSGANYGYTF
J gene: TRBJ1-2; V gene: TRBV7-2; CDR3 protein: CASSSLIRYGYTF
J gene: TRBJ1-5; V gene: TRBV9; CDR3 protein: CASSVDGSHNQPQHF
J gene: TRBJ2-3; V gene: TRBV28; CDR3 protein: CASSLYRGRADTQYF
J gene: TRBJ2-3; V gene: TRBV19; CDR3 protein: CASSSLAGVDTQYF
J gene: TRBJ2-5; V gene: TRBV5-1; CDR3 protein: CASSLVGEWETQYF
J gene: TRBJ2-2; V gene: TRBV19; CDR3 protein: CASSSLVSEAGELFF
J gene: TRBJ1-1; V gene: TRBV10-3; CDR3 protein: CAISRSSNTEAFF
J gene: TRBJ1-5; V gene: TRBV7-2; CDR3 protein: CASSLTPRSNQPQHF
J gene: TRBJ1-5; V gene: TRBV27; CDR3 protein: CASSSHLSNQPQHF
J gene: TRBJ2-1; V gene: TRBV7-9; CDR3 protein: CASSLAVGEQFF
J gene: TRBJ1-1; V gene: TRBV12-5; CDR3 protein: CASGLTSPEAFF
J gene: TRBJ2-5; V gene: TRBV7-2; CDR3 protein: CASSSSGLAGGSETQYF
J gene: TRBJ2-1; V gene: TRBV9; CDR3 protein: CASSGGGRGYEQFF
J gene: TRBJ2-6; V gene: TRBV10-1; CDR3 protein: CASSGGQGGPSGANVLTF
J gene: TRBJ2-1; V gene: TRBV7-2; CDR3 protein: CASSLMPSANEQFF
J gene: TRBJ2-7; V gene: TRBV10-3; CDR3 protein: CAISESSGSLEQYF
J gene: TRBJ2-5; V gene: TRBV7-2; CDR3 protein: CASSLGDIKVRTQYF
J gene: TRBJ2-7; V gene: TRBV10-2; CDR3 protein: CASMGFYGGSYEQYF
J gene: TRBJ2-5; V gene: TRBV19; CDR3 protein: CASSIGPGRETQYF
J gene: TRBJ1-2; V gene: TRBV28; CDR3 protein: CASSSPGSNAYGYTF
J gene: TRBJ2-5; V gene: TRBV15; CDR3 protein: CATSGLAGGEETQYF
J gene: TRBJ2-3; V gene: TRBV7-2; CDR3 protein: CASSSGGRRGTYTQYF